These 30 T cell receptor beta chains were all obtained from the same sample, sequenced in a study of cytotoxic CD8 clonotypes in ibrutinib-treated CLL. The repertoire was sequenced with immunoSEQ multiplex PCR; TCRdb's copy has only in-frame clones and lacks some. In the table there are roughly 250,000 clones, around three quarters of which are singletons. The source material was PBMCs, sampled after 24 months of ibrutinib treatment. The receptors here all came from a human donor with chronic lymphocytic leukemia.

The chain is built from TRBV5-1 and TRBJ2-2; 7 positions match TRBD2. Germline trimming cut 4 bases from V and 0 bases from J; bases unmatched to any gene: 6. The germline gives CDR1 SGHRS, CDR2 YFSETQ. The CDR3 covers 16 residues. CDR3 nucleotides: TGCGCCAGCAGCGAGGGAGGGGCCGCGAACACCGGGGAGCTGTTTTTT. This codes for CASSEGGAANTGELFF. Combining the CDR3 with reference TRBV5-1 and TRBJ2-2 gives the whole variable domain KAGVTQTPRYLIKTRGQQVTLSCSPISGHRSVSWYQQTPGQGLQFLFEYFSETQRNKGNFPGRFSGRQFSNSRSEMNVSTLELGDSALYLCASSEGGAANTGELFFGEGSRLTVL.

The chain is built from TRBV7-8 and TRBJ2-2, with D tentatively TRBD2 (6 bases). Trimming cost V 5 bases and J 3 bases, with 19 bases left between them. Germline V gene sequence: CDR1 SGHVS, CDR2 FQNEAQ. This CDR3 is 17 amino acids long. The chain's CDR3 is CASSTILARLHTGELFF. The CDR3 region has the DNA TGTGCCAGCAGCACGATTCTAGCGCGCCTTCACACCGGGGAGCTGTTTTTT. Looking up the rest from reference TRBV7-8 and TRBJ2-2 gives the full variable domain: GAGVSQSPRYKVAKRGQDVALRCDPISGHVSLFWYQQALGQGPEFLTYFQNEAQLDKSGLPSDRFFAERPEGSVSTLKIQRTQQEDSAVYLCASSTILARLHTGELFFGEGSRLTVL.

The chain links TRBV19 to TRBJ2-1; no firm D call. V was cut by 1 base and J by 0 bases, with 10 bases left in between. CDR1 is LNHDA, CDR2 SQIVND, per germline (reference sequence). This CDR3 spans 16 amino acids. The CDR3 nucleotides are TGTGCCAGTAGTATAGTTGAGTTGAGCTCCTACAATGAGCAGTTCTTC. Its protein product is CASSIVELSSYNEQFF.

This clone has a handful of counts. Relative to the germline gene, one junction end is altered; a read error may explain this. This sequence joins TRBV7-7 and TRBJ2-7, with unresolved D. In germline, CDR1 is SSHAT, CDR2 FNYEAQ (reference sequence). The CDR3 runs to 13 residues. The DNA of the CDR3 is TGTGCTAGCAGCTTCACACATAACTACGAGCAGTACTTC. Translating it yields CASSFTHNYEQYF.

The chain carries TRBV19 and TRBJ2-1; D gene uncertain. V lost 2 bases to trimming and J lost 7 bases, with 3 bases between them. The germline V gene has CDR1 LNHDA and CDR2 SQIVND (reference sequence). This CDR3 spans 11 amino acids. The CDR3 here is CASSILNEQFF. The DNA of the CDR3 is TGTGCCAGTAGTATACTGAATGAGCAGTTCTTC.

The chain's CDR3 is CASSYQDSVYGYTF. The CDR3 DNA follows: TGTGCCAGCAGTTACCAAGACAGCGTCTATGGCTACACCTTC. The chain has TRBV6-6 and TRBJ1-2, with TRBD1 as a possible D gene (5 bases). The V and J ends lost 2 bases and 4 bases respectively, with 11 bases between them. This CDR3 has 14 residues. Germline values: CDR1 MNHNY, CDR2 SVGAGI (reference sequence).

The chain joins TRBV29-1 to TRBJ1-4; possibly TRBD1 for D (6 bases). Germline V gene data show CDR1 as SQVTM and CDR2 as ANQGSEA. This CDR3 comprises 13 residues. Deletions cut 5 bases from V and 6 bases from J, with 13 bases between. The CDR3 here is CSVSRGGDEKLFF. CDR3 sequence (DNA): TGCAGCGTTTCCAGGGGCGGGGATGAAAAACTGTTTTTT.

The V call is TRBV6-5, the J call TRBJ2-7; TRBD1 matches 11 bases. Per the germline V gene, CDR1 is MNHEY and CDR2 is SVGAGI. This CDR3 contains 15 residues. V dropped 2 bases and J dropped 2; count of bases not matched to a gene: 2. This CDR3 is CASSYAGQGAYEQYF. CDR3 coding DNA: TGTGCCAGCAGTTACGCGGGACAGGGGGCCTACGAGCAGTACTTC.

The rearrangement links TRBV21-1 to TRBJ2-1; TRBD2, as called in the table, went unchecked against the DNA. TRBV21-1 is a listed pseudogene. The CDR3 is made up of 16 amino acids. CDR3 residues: CASSKCLAGGLNEQFF. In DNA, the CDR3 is TGTGCCAGCAGCAAATGTTTAGCGGGAGGGCTCAATGAGCAGTTCTTC.

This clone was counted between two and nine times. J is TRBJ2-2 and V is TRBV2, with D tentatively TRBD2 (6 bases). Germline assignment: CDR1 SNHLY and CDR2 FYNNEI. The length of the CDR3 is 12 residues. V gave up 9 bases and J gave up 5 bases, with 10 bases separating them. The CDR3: CASYRETGELFF. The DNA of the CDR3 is TGTGCCAGTTACCGGGAGACCGGGGAGCTGTTTTTT.

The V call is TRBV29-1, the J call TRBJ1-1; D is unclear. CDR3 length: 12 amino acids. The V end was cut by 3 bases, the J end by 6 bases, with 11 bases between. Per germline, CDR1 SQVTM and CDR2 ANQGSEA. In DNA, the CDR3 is TGCAGCGTTGAGGGCGGAGGAGCTGAAGCTTTCTTT. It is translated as CSVEGGGAEAFF.

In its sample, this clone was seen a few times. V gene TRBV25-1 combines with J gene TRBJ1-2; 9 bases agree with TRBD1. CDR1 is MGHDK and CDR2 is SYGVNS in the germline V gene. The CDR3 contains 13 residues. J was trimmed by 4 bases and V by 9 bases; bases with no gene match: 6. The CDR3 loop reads CASRPGQGYGYTF. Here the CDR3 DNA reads TGTGCCAGTAGACCGGGACAGGGCTATGGCTACACCTTC.

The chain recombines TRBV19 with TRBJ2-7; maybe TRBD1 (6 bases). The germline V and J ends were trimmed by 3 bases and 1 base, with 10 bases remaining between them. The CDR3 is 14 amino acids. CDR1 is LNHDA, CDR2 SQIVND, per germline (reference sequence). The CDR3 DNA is TGTGCCAGTAGTATTGGGGGCACGTCCTACGAGCAGTACTTC. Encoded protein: CASSIGGTSYEQYF.

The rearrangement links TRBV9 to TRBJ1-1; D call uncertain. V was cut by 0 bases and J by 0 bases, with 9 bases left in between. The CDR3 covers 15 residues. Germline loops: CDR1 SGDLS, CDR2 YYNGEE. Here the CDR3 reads CASSVGLSMNTEAFF. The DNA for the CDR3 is TGTGCCAGCAGCGTAGGGTTGTCGATGAACACTGAAGCTTTCTTT. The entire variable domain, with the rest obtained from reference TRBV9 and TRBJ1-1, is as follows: DSGVTQTPKHLITATGQRVTLRCSPRSGDLSVYWYQQSLDQGLQFLIQYYNGEERAKGNILERFSAQQFPDLHSELNLSSLELGDSALYFCASSVGLSMNTEAFFGQGTRLTVV.

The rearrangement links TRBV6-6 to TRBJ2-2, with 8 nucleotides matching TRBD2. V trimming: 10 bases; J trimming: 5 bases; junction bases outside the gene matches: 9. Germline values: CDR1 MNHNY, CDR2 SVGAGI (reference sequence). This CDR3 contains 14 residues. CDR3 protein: CAIRGAGGTGELFF. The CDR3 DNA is TGTGCCATCCGGGGGGCGGGAGGTACCGGGGAGCTGTTTTTT.

The CDR3 region has the DNA TGTGCCAGTAGTATTGGACAGGGGATAGGGCATTTT. This translates into CASSIGQGIGHF. The chain links TRBV19 to TRBJ1-5; 9 bases are a match to TRBD1. The CDR3 has 12 amino acids. The germline V gene has CDR1 LNHDA and CDR2 SQIVND (reference sequence). V shed 3 bases, J shed 15 bases, and the junction held 6 bases outside the gene matches. The whole variable domain, filled in from reference TRBV19 and TRBJ1-5, reads DGGITQSPKYLFRKEGQNVTLSCEQNLNHDAMYWYRQDPGQGLRLIYYSQIVNDFQKGDIAEGYSVSREKKESFPLTVTSAQKNPTAFYLCASSIGQGIGHFGDGTRLSIL.

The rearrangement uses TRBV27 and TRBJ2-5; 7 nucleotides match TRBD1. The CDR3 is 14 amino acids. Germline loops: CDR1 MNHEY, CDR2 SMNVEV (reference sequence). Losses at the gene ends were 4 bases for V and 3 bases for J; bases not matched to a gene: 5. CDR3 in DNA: TGTGCCAGCAGTTCGGGACAGATTAAAGAGACCCAGTACTTC. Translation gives CASSSGQIKETQYF.

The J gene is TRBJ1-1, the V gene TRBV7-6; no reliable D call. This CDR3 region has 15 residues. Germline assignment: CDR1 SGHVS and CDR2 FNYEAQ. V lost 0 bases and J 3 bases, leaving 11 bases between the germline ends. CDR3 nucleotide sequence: TGTGCCAGCAGCTTAGCGAGGGTACCAGACACTGAAGCTTTCTTT. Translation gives CASSLARVPDTEAFF.

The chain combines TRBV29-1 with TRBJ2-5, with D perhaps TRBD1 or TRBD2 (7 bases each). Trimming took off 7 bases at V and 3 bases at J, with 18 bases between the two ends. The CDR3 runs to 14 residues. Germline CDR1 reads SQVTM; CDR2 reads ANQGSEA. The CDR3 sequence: CSAPGGDREETQYF. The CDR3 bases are TGCAGCGCCCCTGGGGGGGACAGAGAAGAGACCCAGTACTTC.

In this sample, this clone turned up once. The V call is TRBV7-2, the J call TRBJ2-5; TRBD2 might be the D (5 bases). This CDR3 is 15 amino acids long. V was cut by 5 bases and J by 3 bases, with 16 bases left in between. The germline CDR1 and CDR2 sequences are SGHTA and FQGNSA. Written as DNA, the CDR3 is TGTGCCAGCAGCCTCCATGGACGGAGGAAAGAGACCCAGTACTTC. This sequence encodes CASSLHGRRKETQYF.

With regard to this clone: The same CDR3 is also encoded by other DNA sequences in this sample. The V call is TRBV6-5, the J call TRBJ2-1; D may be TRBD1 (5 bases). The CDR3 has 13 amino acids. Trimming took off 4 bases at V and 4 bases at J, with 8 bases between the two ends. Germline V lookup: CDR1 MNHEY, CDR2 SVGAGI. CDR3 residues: CASSFDSYNEQFF. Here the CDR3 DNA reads TGTGCCAGCAGTTTTGACAGTTACAATGAGCAGTTCTTC.

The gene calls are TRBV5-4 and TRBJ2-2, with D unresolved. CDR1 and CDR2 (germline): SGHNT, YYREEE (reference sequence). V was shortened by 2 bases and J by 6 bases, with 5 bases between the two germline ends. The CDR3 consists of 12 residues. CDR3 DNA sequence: TGTGCCAGCAGCTTTAAGTCCGGGGAGCTGTTTTTT. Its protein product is CASSFKSGELFF.

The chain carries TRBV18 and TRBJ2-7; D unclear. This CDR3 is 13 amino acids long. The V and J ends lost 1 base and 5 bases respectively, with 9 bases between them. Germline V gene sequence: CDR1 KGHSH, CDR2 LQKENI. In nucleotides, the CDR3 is TGTGCCAGCTCACCACGGACGGGCGACGAGCAGTACTTC. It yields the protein CASSPRTGDEQYF.

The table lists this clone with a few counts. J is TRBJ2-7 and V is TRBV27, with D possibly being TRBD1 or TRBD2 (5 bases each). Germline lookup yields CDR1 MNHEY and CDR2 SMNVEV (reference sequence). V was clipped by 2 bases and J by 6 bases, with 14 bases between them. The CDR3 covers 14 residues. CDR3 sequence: CASSLGRDVPEQYF. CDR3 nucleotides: TGTGCCAGCAGTTTAGGAAGGGACGTGCCCGAGCAGTACTTC.

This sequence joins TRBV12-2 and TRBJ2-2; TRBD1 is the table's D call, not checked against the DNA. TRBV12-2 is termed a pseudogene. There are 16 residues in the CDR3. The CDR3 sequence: CASRLVDRLNTGELFF. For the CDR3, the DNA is TGTGCAAGTCGCTTAGTGGACAGGCTCAACACCGGGGAGCTGTTTTTT.

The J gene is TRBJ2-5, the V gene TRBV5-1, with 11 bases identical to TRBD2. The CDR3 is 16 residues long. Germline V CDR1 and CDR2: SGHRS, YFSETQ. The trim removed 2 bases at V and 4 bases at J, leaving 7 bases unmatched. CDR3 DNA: TGCGCCAGCAGCTTTTCGGCTAGCGGGGGGACAGAGACCCAGTACTTC. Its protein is CASSFSASGGTETQYF. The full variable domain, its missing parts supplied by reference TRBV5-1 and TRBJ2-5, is KAGVTQTPRYLIKTRGQQVTLSCSPISGHRSVSWYQQTPGQGLQFLFEYFSETQRNKGNFPGRFSGRQFSNSRSEMNVSTLELGDSALYLCASSFSASGGTETQYFGPGTRLLVL.

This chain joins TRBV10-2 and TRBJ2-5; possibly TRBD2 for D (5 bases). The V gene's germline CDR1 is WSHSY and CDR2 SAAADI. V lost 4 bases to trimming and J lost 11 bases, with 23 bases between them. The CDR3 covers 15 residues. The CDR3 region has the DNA TGCGCCAGCAGTGGGCCCGCGGGTATAGGTAGAGAGCAGTACTTC. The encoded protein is CASSGPAGIGREQYF.

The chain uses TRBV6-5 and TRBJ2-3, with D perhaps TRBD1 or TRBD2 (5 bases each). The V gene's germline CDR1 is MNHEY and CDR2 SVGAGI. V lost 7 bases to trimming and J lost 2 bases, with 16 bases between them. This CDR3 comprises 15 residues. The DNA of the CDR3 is TGTGCCAGCACTCAAAGGGGCGGGCTCACAGATACGCAGTATTTT. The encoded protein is CASTQRGGLTDTQYF.

The CDR3 bases are TGTGCCAGCAGCTCTACAGGGGGTGGCAATCAGCCCCAGCATTTT. Translating gives CASSSTGGGNQPQHF. The V call is TRBV7-2, the J call TRBJ1-5; 8 nucleotides align to TRBD1. This CDR3 is built from 15 residues. Germline V lookup: CDR1 SGHTA, CDR2 FQGNSA. The V segment lost 4 bases and the J segment 2 bases; nucleotides outside the gene matches: 4.

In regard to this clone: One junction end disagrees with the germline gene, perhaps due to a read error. The CDR3 protein is CASSQGRLGKDLRQF. Written as DNA, the CDR3 is TGCGCCAGCAGCCAAGGTCGGTTGGGAAAGGACCTAAGGCAATTC. V usage is TRBV4-3 and J usage is TRBJ2-7; D is undetermined. The germline V gene encodes CDR1 LGHNA and CDR2 YSLEER. This CDR3 spans 15 amino acids.